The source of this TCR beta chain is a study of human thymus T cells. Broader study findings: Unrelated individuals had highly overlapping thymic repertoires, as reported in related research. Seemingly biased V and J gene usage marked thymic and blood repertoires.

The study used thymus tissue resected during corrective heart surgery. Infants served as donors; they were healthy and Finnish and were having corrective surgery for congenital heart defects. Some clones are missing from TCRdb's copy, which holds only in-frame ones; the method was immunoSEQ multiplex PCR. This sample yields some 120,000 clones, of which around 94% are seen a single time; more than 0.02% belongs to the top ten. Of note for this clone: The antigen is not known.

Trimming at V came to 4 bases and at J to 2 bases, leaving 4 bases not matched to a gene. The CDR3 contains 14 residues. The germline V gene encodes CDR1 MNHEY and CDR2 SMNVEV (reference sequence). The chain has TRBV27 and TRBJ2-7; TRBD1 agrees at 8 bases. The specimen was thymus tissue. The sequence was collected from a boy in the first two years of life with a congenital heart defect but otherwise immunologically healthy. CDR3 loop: CASSSGQGPYEQYF. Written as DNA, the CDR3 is TGTGCCAGCAGTTCAGGACAGGGACCCTACGAGCAGTACTTC.